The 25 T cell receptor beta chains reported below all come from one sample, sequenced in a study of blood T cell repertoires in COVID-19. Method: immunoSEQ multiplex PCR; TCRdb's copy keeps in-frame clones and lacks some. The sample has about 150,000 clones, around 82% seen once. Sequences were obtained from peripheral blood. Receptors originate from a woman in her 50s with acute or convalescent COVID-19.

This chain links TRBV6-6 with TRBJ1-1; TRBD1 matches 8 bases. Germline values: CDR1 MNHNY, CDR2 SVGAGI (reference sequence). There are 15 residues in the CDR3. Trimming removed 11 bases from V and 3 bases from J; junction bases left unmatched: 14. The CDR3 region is CAAIEGRGRDTEAFF. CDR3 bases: TGTGCCGCGATCGAGGGCAGGGGGCGAGACACTGAAGCTTTCTTT.

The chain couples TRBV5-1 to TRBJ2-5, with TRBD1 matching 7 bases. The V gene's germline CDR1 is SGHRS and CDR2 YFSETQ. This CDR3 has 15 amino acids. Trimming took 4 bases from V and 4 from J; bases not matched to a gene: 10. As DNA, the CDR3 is TGCGCCAGCAGCCAGGGGGACACCCTGGGAGAGACCCAGTACTTC. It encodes CASSQGDTLGETQYF. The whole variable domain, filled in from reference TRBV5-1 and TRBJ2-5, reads KAGVTQTPRYLIKTRGQQVTLSCSPISGHRSVSWYQQTPGQGLQFLFEYFSETQRNKGNFPGRFSGRQFSNSRSEMNVSTLELGDSALYLCASSQGDTLGETQYFGPGTRLLVL.

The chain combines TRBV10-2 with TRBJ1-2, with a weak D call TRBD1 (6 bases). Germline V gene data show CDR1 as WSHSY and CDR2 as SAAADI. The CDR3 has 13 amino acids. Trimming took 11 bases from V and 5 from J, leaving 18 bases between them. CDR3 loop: CAGKQGVGYGYTF. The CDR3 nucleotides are TGCGCCGGTAAACAGGGAGTGGGGTATGGCTACACCTTC.

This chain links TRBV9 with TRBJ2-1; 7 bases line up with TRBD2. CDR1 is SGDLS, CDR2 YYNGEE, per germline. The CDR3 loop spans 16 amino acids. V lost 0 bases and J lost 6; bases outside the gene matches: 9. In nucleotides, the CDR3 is TGTGCCAGCAGCGTAGGGCGGGGGATAGTGGTCAATGAGCAGTTCTTC. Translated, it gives CASSVGRGIVVNEQFF.

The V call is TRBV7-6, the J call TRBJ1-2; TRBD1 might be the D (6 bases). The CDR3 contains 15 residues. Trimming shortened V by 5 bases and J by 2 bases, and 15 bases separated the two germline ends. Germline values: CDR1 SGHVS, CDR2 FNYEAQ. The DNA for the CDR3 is TGTGCCAGCAGCCCCACGGGACACCAGAACTATGGCTACACCTTC. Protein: CASSPTGHQNYGYTF.

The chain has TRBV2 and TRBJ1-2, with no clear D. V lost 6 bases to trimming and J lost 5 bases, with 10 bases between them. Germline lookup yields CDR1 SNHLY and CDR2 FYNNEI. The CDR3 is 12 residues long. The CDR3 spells CASRSVSYGYTF. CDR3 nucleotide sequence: TGTGCCAGCAGATCGGTTTCTTATGGCTACACCTTC.

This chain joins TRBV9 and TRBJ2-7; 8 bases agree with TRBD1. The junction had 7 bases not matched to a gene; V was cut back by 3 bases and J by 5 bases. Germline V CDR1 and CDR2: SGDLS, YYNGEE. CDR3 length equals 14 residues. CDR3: CASSDGQGNHEQYF. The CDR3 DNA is TGTGCCAGCAGCGATGGACAGGGCAACCACGAGCAGTACTTC.

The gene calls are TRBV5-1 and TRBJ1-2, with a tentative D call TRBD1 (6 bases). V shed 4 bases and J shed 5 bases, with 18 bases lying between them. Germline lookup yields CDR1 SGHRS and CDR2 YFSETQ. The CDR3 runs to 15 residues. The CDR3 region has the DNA TGCGCCAGCAGCCGGACCCCGGACAGCTTATATGGCTACACCTTC. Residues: CASSRTPDSLYGYTF. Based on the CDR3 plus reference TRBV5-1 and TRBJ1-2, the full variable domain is KAGVTQTPRYLIKTRGQQVTLSCSPISGHRSVSWYQQTPGQGLQFLFEYFSETQRNKGNFPGRFSGRQFSNSRSEMNVSTLELGDSALYLCASSRTPDSLYGYTFGSGTRLTVV.

The CDR3, as DNA: TGTGCCAGCAGCACCGTAGGAGCGCCCCTCCACTTT. This translates into CASSTVGAPLHF. The gene calls are TRBV2 and TRBJ1-6; D is uncertain. Germline V gene data show CDR1 as SNHLY and CDR2 as FYNNEI. V gave up 6 bases and J gave up 13 bases, with 13 bases separating them. The CDR3 runs 12 residues.

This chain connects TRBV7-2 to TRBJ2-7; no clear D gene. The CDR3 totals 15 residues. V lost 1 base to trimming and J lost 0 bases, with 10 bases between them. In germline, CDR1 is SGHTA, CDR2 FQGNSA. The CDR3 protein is CASSLDFSSSYEQYF. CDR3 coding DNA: TGTGCCAGCAGCTTAGACTTTTCAAGCTCCTACGAGCAGTACTTC. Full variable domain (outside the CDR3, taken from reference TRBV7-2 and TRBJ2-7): GAGVSQSPSNKVTEKGKDVELRCDPISGHTALYWYRQSLGQGLEFLIYFQGNSAPDKSGLPSDRFSAERTGGSVSTLTIQRTQQEDSAVYLCASSLDFSSSYEQYFGPGTRLTVT.

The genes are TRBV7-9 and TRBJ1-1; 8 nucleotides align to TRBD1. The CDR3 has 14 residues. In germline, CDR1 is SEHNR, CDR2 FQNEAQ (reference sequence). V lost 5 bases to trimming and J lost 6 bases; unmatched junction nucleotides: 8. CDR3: CASSPDRGRAEAFF. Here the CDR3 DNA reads TGTGCCAGCAGCCCCGACAGGGGTAGGGCTGAAGCTTTCTTT. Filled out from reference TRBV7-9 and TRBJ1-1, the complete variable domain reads DTGVSQNPRHKITKRGQNVTFRCDPISEHNRLYWYRQTLGQGPEFLTYFQNEAQLEKSRLLSDRFSAERPKGSFSTLEIQRTEQGDSAMYLCASSPDRGRAEAFFGQGTRLTVV.

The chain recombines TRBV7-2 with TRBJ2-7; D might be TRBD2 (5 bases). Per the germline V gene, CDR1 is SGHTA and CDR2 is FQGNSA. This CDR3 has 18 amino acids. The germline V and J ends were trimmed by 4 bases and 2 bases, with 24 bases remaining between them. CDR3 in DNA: TGTGCCAGCAGCTCACAAATCAGCTCCTACTTGACTACCTACGAGCAGTACTTC. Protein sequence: CASSSQISSYLTTYEQYF.

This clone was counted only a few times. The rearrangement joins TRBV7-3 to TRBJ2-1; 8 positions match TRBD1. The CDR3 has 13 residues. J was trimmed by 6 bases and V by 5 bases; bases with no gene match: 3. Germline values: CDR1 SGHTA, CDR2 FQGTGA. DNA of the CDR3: TGTGCCAGCAGCCCGGACAGGGCCAATGAGCAGTTCTTC. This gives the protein CASSPDRANEQFF.

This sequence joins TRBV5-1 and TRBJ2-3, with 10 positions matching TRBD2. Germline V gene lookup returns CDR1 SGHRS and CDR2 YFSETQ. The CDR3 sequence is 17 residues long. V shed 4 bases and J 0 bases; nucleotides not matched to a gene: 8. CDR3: CASSVTTSGTSTDTQYF. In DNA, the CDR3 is TGCGCCAGCAGCGTCACTACTAGCGGGACTAGCACAGATACGCAGTATTTT.

The CDR3 loop reads CASSHGDRLNTEAFF. The CDR3, as DNA: TGCGCCAGCAGCCATGGGGACAGGTTGAACACTGAAGCTTTCTTT. The chain is built from TRBV4-3 and TRBJ1-1; 8 bases match TRBD1. This CDR3 region has 15 residues. The germline V gene encodes CDR1 LGHNA and CDR2 YSLEER. Trimming at V came to 3 bases and at J to 0 bases, leaving 3 bases not matched to a gene.

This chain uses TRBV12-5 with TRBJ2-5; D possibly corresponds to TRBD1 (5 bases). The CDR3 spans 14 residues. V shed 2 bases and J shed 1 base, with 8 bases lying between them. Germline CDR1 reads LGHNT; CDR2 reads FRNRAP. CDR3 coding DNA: TGTGCTAGTGGTTTGTACCAGGGCCAAGAGACCCAGTACTTC. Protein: CASGLYQGQETQYF.

DNA for the CDR3: TGTGCCAGCAGCGATCCGGGACAGTCAGGAACTAATGAAAAACTGTTTTTT. Translating gives CASSDPGQSGTNEKLFF. V is TRBV7-8 and J is TRBJ1-4, with 7 bases matching TRBD1. The germline V gene has CDR1 SGHVS and CDR2 FQNEAQ. This CDR3 region has 17 residues. V shed 5 bases and J 1 base; nucleotides not matched to a gene: 10.

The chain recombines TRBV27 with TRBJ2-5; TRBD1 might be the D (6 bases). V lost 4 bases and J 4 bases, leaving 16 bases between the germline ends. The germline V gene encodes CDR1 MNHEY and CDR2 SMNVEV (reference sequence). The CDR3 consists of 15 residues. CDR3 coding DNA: TGTGCCAGCAGTTCCCAAGACAGGTTTTTAGAGACCCAGTACTTC. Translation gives CASSSQDRFLETQYF.

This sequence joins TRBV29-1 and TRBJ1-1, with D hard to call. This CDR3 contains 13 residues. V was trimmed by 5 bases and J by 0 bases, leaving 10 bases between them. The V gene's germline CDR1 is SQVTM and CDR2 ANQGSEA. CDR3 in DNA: TGCAGCGTTATGAGGCAGATGAACACTGAAGCTTTCTTT. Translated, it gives CSVMRQMNTEAFF. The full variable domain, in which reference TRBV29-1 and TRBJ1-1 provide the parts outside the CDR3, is SAVISQKPSRDICQRGTSLTIQCQVDSQVTMMFWYRQQPGQSLTLIATANQGSEATYESGFVIDKFPISRPNLTFSTLTVSNMSPEDSSIYLCSVMRQMNTEAFFGQGTRLTVV.

Here the CDR3 reads CASRRTEETQYF. DNA of the CDR3: TGTGCCAGCCGAAGGACAGAAGAGACCCAGTACTTC. The chain uses TRBV11-2 and TRBJ2-5, with a weak D call TRBD1 (6 bases). CDR1 and CDR2 from the germline V gene are SGHAT and FQNNGV. V lost 8 bases and J lost 3, with 10 bases in between. This CDR3 contains 12 residues.

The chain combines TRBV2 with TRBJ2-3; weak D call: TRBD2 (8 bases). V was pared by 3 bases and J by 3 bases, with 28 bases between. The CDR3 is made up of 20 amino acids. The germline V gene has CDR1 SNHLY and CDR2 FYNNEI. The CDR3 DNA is TGTGCCAGCAGTGACATTGGACAGGATAACGAGCGGGGGATGACAGATACGCAGTATTTT. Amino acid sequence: CASSDIGQDNERGMTDTQYF.

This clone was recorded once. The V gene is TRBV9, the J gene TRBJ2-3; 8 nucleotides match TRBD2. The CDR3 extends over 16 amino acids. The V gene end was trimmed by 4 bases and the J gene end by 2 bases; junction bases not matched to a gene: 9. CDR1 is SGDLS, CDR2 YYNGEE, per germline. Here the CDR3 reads CASSSSGTRPTDTQYF. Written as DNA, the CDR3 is TGTGCCAGCAGCTCATCAGGGACTAGACCCACAGATACGCAGTATTTT.

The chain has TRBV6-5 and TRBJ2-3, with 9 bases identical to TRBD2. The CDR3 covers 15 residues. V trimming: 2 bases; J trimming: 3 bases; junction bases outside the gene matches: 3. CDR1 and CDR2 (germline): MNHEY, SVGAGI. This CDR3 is CASSYASGVTDTQYF. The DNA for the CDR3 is TGTGCCAGCAGTTACGCTAGCGGGGTAACAGATACGCAGTATTTT.

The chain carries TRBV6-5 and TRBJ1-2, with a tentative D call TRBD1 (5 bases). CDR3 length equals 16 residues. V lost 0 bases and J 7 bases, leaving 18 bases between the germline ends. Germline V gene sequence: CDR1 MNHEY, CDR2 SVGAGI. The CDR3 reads CASSYSSAGGVGGYTF. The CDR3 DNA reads TGTGCCAGCAGTTACTCGTCTGCTGGGGGGGTGGGTGGCTACACCTTC.

The CDR3 sequence: CASSPRGGGSSGNTIYF. CDR3 DNA: TGTGCCAGCAGCCCTAGAGGGGGGGGGAGCTCTGGAAACACCATATATTTT. This sequence joins TRBV7-2 and TRBJ1-3, with a tentative D call TRBD1 (6 bases). CDR1 SGHTA and CDR2 FQGNSA come from the germline V gene. V was cut by 5 bases and J by 0 bases, with 17 bases left in between. The CDR3 is 17 residues long.